This TCR beta chain was recovered during a study of shared clonotypes between healthy human individuals. Study overall: The study used three CD4 naive, three CD4 memory, two CD8 naive and one CD8 memory plate per donor.

In the source study's methods: With immunoSEQ giving junction-only sequences and no quality scores, filtering differed. Sequencing was performed with immunoSEQ multiplex PCR; in TCRdb, only in-frame clones are kept and a portion is missing. V and J calls and clone size come straight from that table; D and trimming were deduced from the DNA. This table has about 2.1 million clones, approximately 94% appearing once. The CDR3 has 16 residues. The V gene lost 3 bases and the J gene lost 0 bases, with 13 bases spanning the gap. Germline CDR1 is SGDLS and CDR2 is YYNGEE. CD8 cells regarded as naive lacked CD45RO, were positively chosen for CCR7, and omitted terminally differentiated effector memory CD45RA+ cells. Overall study findings and caveats: In contrast to clonotypes shared by all four donors, non-shared clonotypes had lower generation probabilities. Rarefaction showed that sequencing of sorted subsets was incomplete (despite large depth).

Points on this clone: The antigen remains unidentified.

Sequencing was performed on naive CD8+ T cells from PBMCs. This sequence originates from a young man in good health. Some clones in this sample may be carry-over from other donors' samples. The rearrangement links TRBV9 to TRBJ2-1, with a weak D call TRBD1 (6 bases). The chain's CDR3 is CASSGTEPSSYNEQFF. CDR3 DNA sequence: TGTGCCAGCAGCGGGACAGAACCGAGCTCCTACAATGAGCAGTTCTTC.